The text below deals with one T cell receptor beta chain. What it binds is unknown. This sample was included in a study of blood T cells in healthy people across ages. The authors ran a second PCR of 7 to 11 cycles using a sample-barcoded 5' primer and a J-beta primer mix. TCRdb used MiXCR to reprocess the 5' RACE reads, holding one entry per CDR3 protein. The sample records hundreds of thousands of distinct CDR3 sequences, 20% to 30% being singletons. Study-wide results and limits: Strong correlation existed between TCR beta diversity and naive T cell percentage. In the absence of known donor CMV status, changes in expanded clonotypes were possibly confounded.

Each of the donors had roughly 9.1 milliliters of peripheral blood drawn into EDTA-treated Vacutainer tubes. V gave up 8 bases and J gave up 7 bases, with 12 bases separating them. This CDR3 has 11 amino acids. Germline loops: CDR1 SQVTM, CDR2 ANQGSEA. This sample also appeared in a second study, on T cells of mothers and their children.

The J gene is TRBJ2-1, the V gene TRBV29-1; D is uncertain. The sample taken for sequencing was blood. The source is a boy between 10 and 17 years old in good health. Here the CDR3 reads CSTTLGNEQFF. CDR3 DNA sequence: TGCAGCACCACACTCGGAAATGAGCAGTTCTTC.